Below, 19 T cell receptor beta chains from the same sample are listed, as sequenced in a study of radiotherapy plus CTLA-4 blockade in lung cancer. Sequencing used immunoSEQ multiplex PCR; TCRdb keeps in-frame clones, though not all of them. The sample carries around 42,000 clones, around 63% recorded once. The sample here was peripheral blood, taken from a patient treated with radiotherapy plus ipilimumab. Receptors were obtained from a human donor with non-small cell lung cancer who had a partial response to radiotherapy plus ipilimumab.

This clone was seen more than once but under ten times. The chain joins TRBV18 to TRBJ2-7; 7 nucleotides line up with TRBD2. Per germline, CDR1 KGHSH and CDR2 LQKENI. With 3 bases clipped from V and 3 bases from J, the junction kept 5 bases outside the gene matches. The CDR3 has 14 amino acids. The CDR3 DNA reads TGTGCCAGCTCACCGTACGGGGGGAGCTACGAGCAGTACTTC. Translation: CASSPYGGSYEQYF.

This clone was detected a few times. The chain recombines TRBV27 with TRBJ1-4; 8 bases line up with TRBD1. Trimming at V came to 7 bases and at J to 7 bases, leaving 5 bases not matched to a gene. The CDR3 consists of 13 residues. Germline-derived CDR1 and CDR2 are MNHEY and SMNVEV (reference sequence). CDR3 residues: CASTRQGSEKLFF. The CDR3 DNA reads TGTGCCAGCACCCGACAGGGGAGTGAAAAACTGTTTTTT.

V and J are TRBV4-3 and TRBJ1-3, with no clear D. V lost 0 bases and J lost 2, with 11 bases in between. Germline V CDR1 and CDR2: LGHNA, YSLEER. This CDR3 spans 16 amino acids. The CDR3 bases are TGCGCCAGCAGCCAAGATGGAGAGCAAACTGGAAACACCATATATTTT. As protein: CASSQDGEQTGNTIYF.

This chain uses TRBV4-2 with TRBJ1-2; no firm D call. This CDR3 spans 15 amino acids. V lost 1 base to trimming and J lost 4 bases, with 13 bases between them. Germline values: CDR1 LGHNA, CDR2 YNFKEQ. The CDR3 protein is CASSQVRSNSYGYTF. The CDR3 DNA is TGTGCCAGCAGCCAAGTCAGGTCCAATAGCTATGGCTACACCTTC.

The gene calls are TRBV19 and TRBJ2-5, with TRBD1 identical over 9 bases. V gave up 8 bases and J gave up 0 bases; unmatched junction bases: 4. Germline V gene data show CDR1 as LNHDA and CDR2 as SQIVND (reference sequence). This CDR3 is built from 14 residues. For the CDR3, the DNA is TGTGCCAGTGCTACAGGGGGCTACCAAGAGACCCAGTACTTC. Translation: CASATGGYQETQYF.

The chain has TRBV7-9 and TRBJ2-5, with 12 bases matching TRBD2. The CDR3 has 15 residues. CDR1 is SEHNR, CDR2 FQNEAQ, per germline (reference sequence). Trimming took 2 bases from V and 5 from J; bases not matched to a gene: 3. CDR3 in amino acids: CASSLILAGGETQYF. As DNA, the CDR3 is TGTGCCAGCAGCTTAATTCTAGCGGGGGGGGAGACCCAGTACTTC.

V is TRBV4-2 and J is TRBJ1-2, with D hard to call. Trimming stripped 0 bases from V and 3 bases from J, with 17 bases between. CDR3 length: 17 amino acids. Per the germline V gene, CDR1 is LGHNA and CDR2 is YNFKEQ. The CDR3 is CASSQDAGAPWDYGYTF. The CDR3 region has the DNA TGTGCCAGCAGCCAAGATGCTGGAGCCCCCTGGGACTATGGCTACACCTTC.

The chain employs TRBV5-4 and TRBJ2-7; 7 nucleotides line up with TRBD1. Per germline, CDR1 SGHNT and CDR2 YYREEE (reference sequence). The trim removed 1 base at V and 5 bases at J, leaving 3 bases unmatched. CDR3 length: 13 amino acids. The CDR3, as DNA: TGTGCCAGCAGCTTGTACAGGGGACACGAGCAGTACTTC. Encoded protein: CASSLYRGHEQYF. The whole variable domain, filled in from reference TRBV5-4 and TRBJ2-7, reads ETGVTQSPTHLIKTRGQQVTLRCSSQSGHNTVSWYQQALGQGPQFIFQYYREEENGRGNFPPRFSGLQFPNYSSELNVNALELDDSALYLCASSLYRGHEQYFGPGTRLTVT.

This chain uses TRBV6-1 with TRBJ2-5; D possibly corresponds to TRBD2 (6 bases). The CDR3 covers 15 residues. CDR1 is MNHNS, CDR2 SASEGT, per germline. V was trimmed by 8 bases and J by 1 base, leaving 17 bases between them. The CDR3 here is CASGGNGGSQETQYF. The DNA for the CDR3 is TGTGCCAGCGGGGGGAACGGGGGATCCCAAGAGACCCAGTACTTC.

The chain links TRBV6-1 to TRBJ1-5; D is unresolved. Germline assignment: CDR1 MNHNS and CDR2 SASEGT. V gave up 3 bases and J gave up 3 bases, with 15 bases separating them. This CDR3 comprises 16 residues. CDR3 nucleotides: TGTGCCAGCAGTGAGGATGGACTGAGTCCCAATCAGCCCCAGCATTTT. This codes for CASSEDGLSPNQPQHF.

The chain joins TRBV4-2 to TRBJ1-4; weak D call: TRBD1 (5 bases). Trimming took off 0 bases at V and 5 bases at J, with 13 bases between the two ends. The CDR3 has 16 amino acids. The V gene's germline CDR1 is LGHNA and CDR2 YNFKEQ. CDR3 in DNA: TGTGCCAGCAGCCAAGAACCGGGACTCCGGAATGAAAAACTGTTTTTT. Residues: CASSQEPGLRNEKLFF.

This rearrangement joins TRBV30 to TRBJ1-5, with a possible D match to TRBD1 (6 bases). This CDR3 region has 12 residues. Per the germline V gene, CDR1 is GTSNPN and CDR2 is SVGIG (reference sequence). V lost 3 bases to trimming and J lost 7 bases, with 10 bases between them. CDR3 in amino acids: CAWSLRGQPQHF. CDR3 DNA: TGTGCCTGGAGCCTGAGGGGGCAGCCCCAGCATTTT.

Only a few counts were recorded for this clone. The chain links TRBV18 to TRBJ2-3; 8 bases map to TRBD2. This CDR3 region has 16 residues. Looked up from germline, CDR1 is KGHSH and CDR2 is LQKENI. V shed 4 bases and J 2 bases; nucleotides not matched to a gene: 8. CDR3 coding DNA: TGTGCCAGCTCACTCCGAGCGGGGGAGCTCACAGATACGCAGTATTTT. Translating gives CASSLRAGELTDTQYF.

CDR3 DNA sequence: TGCACCAGCAGCTCTCGGACTAGCGGGGCAAGCACAGATACGCAGTATTTT. Its protein is CTSSSRTSGASTDTQYF. The V gene is TRBV1, the J gene TRBJ2-3; the D call of TRBD2 is as the table states it, not checked on the DNA. TRBV1 is given as a pseudogene. The CDR3 has 17 residues.

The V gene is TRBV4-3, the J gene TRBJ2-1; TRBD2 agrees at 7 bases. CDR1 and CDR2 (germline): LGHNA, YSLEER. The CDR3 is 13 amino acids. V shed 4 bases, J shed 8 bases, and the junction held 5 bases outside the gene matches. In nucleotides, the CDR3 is TGCGCCAGCAGCCTTACGGGGGGAGATGAGCAGTTCTTC. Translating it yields CASSLTGGDEQFF.

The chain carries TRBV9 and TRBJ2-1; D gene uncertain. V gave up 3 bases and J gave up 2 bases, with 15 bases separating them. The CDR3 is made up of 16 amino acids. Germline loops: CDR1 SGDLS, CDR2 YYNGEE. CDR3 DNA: TGTGCCAGCAGCGCTCCCACAAACCCCCCCTACAATGAGCAGTTCTTC. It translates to CASSAPTNPPYNEQFF. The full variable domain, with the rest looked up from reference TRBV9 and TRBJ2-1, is DSGVTQTPKHLITATGQRVTLRCSPRSGDLSVYWYQQSLDQGLQFLIQYYNGEERAKGNILERFSAQQFPDLHSELNLSSLELGDSALYFCASSAPTNPPYNEQFFGPGTRLTVL.

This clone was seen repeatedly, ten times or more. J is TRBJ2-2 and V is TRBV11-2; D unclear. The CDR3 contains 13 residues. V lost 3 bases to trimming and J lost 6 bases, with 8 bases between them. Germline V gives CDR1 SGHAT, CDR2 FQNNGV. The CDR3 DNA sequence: TGTGCCAGCAGCTTTGGAGCAGCCGGGGAGCTGTTTTTT. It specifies CASSFGAAGELFF.

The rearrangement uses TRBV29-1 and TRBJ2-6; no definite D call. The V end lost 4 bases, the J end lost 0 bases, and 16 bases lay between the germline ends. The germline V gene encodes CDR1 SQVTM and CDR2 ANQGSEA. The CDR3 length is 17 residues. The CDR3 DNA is TGCAGCGTTGTGCTGGCAGGCTCTCCCTCTGGGGCCAACGTCCTGACTTTC. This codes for CSVVLAGSPSGANVLTF.

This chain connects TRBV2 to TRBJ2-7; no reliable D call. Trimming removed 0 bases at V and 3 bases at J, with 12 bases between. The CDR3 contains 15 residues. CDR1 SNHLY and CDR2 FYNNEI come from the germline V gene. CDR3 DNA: TGTGCCAGCAGTGAAGCTCGAGGCTTCTACTACGAGCAGTACTTC. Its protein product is CASSEARGFYYEQYF.